This T cell receptor beta chain comes out of a study of control samples from healthy donors and cancer patients. Looked up from germline, CDR1 is GTSNPN and CDR2 is SVGIG (reference sequence). The V gene lost 0 bases and the J gene lost 2 bases, with 10 bases spanning the gap. The CDR3 runs 14 residues. Using immunoSEQ multiplex PCR, the repertoire was profiled, and TCRdb retains in-frame clones only, with some absent. This repertoire shows some 99,000 clones, 75% to 90% found once; its top ten account for 15% to 20%. The sequence was collected from a woman aged 50 to 60 in good health. The rearrangement links TRBV30 to TRBJ1-2; D not certain. Sequencing was done on a sample of blood. CDR3: CAWSVLGMNYGYTF. The DNA for the CDR3 is TGTGCCTGGAGTGTACTTGGCATGAACTATGGCTACACCTTC.